Described below is a single TCR beta chain sequence and its context. Its cognate antigen has yet to be identified. Per-nucleotide qualities are absent, and no much larger clonotype sits a single base away. In total, about 650 healthy bone marrow donors made up the cohort. At the time of sampling, all cohort members were nominally healthy, though unrecorded immune exposures were likely present. The donor was CMV seronegative and was included in the group of under 450 seronegative cohort members. Each donor provided a peripheral blood sample, and peripheral blood mononuclear cells were used for TCR beta sequencing. The Qiagen DNeasy Blood Extraction Kit was used to extract genomic DNA from the blood cell samples. The data were taken from a study of cytomegalovirus exposure and HLA in healthy donors (TCRdb year 2017). Context from the whole study: According to an earlier analysis of 550 to 750 of the donors, 200 million or so T cells yielded over 100 million unique TCR beta sequences and about 300 Gb of sequence data. An early release covering roughly 580 HLA-typed donors comprised about 300 gigabases of sequencing data and around 80 million unique TCR sequences. Of the 300 to 450 genotyped donors, 75% to 85% were placed in the genetic ancestry cluster associated with self-reported Caucasian donors. The study aimed to test whether cataloging public T cell receptors could reveal signatures of past pathogen exposure. Using immunosequencing, the study profiled T cell repertoires from 666 subjects and related those repertoires to cytomegalovirus serostatus. In addition to the first cohort of 650 to 800 subjects, a separate validation cohort of 130 or so different subjects was used. High-throughput TCR immunosequencing, statistical association of individual TCRs with disease status, and machine learning were combined to predict cytomegalovirus infection status. A later analysis re-analyzed previously published TCR beta repertoires from roughly 630 donors and added high-resolution HLA genotyping to study TCR occurrence patterns. In the later analysis, no new phenotypic data were used to find candidate immune exposures; instead, reliance was placed on TCR beta sequences and their occurrence across donors. An earlier analysis of approximately 500 of the donors applied high-throughput TCR beta sequencing to assess whether each TCR beta V gene segment acted as functional or pseudogenic. Donor age, sex, ethnicity and CMV serostatus were compiled together with the repertoire data. Genome-wide SNP genotypes for about 60% of the roughly 700 donors were used in a later genetic analysis, which treated that subset as a discovery cohort. Every discovery cohort repertoire had been produced on one sequencing platform. HLA typing covered class I and class II loci at four-digit resolution. The number of typed donors differed by locus: about 620-640 for A, B, C, DRB1 and DQB1; approximately 530 for DQA1; about 600 for DPA1; and around 450 for DPB1. Roughly 5 DR-DQ haplotypes were handled as single units for association and clustering, since linkage in the cohort was strong. Among some 400 genotyped donors of the cohort, an average of approximately 220,000 unique TCR beta nucleotide sequences was sequenced per donor, of which about 19% were non-productive. General conclusions and limits of the study: In the study, some 160 TCR beta chains were listed as associated with cytomegalovirus. A later analysis reported that several top co-occurrence clusters appeared linked to parvovirus B19, influenza, CMV and Epstein-Barr virus. In vitro tests confirmed that a few of the cytomegalovirus-associated TCR beta chains recognize cytomegalovirus antigens. Compared with equally common non-associated chains, HLA-associated TCR beta chains in a later analysis were more clonally expanded and had lower generation probabilities. A later genetic analysis associated a missense DCLRE1C variant with V-gene and J-gene trimming of TCR beta chains, and an independent cohort replicated the association. The cohort was sequenced for TCR beta chains only, and without alpha or paired-chain data the features that could be detected were limited. The sequencing pipeline was judged likely to have produced a cluster of highly shared sequence variants as a technical artifact. Correlated functional status among segregating V segments might reflect linkage disequilibrium, but an unknown experimental factor could not be ruled out. A later analysis found that TCR association rates varied across HLA loci, with DRB1 alleles showing the most associated TCRs and HLA-C alleles the fewest. A later genetic analysis reported fewer N-insertions in productive TCRs among donors in an Asian-associated ancestry cluster than the approximately 670-donor mean. Assigning TCR associations to individual alleles was difficult when HLA alleles, especially DR and DQ, strongly co-occurred. CMV serostatus was the only immune exposure information available for the cohort. In an earlier analysis of over 550 of the donors, most TCR beta V segments were observed in productive rearrangements about 90% or about 30% of the time, broadly matching IMGT annotations. In both the original and validation cohorts, the classifier was reported to diagnose cytomegalovirus status with high specificity and sensitivity. The 87-base-pair reads could not distinguish some IMGT-functional V segments, including TRBV6-2 and TRBV6-3, so those segments were excluded. Most CMV-associated TCR beta chains appeared to be HLA-restricted in a later analysis, and the HLA associations seemed to be driven largely by CMV exposure. At a false discovery rate of 0.05, a later analysis linked 16,951 TCR beta sequences to specific HLA alleles. HLA typing was unavailable for some donors at each locus, so association tests used only the typed subset. The authors suggested that the approach could potentially be extended to other disease states and immunological phenotypes. The earlier analysis of 450 to 700 of the donors excluded some 15 rarely observed V segments, including chromosome 9 orphons, because counts were too low. Across donors, most TCR sequences were observed very rarely, whereas some public TCRs were present in many individuals. Sequencing depth was assumed to be roughly uniform across donors in the presence/absence analyses, though that assumption may not hold. A further reported finding was that TCR beta sequences accurately predicted the HLA-A and HLA-B alleles for most subjects in the first cohort.

The CDR3 runs 14 amino acids, cysteine and phenylalanine included. The retained sequence is limited to the CDR3, 42 bases, with the frame set at the first base. Trimming takes 3 bases off V and 7 bases off J; junction bases not matched to a gene: 4. CDR1 is given as LNHDA and CDR2 as SQIVND, both from the germline V gene (reference sequence). The method was the immunoSEQ multiplex PCR assay. For the multiplex PCR, a mixture combining 60 forward primers for TCR Vbeta segments and 13 reverse primers for TCR Jbeta segments was used. The CDR3 region of rearranged TCR beta genes was amplified from genomic DNA by a multiplex PCR assay. The amplified TCR beta libraries were sequenced on the Illumina HiSeq System as 87-base-pair reads. Concerning the study's data processing: In a later analysis, tens of millions of unique TCR beta chains were counted across the 690 or so repertoires, and roughly 11 million of these chains were shared by at least two donors. A nearest-neighbor algorithm error-corrected the raw reads and collapsed the reads into unique sequences, merging closely related sequences to remove PCR and sequencing errors. V, D and J gene segments were assigned by aligning CDR3 sequences to IMGT reference sequences. For a sequence to be retained, a match of at least six nucleotides was required to both a V gene segment and a J gene segment. Rearrangements were classified as productive when the CDR3 lacked stop codons and remained in frame with V and J, and all other rearrangements were classified as non-productive. CDR3 was defined by IMGT convention, running from the second conserved V-encoded cysteine to the conserved J-encoded phenylalanine. In an earlier analysis of roughly 580 of the donors, sequences lacking an unambiguous match to a single V gene segment were excluded. An earlier analysis of fewer than 750 of the donors called V segments functional above 56.7% productive rearrangements and segregating when the between-donor standard deviation exceeded 5%. A statistical classification framework was developed to diagnose cytomegalovirus status using the catalog of TCR beta chain sequences. In a later analysis, V and J genes were assigned by comparing TCR nucleotide sequences against IMGT/GENE-DB human TR gene sequences. The TCRdist pipeline was used in a later analysis to assign CDR3 sequences and most-parsimonious VDJ recombination scenarios. A later analysis defined each TCR beta chain by its CDR3 amino acid sequence plus V-gene family, and excluded reads lacking a unique V-gene family. As a way to deal with suspected cross-contamination and a sequencing artifact, a later analysis dropped hundreds of nucleotide sequences that were highly shared and had low generation probability. A later analysis calculated a clonal expansion index for each public chain from normalized within-repertoire ranks of inferred template counts. A later analysis computed generation probabilities with a VDJ recombination model fitted to out-of-frame rearrangements, and checked the results against IGoR. In a later analysis, TCR-TCR, TCR-HLA and TCR-CMV co-occurrence was scored with hypergeometric tests, and a repertoire-size bias correction was applied to TCR pairs. A later analysis estimated false discovery rates by permuting HLA or CMV assignments 20 times. In a later analysis, co-occurring TCRs were grouped using DBSCAN, and TCRdist sequence similarity was added for clustering within HLA-allele-positive subsets. Co-occurrence clustering excluded repertoires with fewer than 30,000 or more than 120,000 public chains, plus five with anomalous nucleotide sharing. Here the immuneACCESS table is served through TCRdb, limited to in-frame sequences with V and J called. Missing clones are a known gap in these copies; in checked studies unresolved V genes cover under half, and the rest lacks a known reason. For V, J and clone size, that table is used; D and trimming come from the DNA. The sample records more than 85,000 clones, roughly three quarters of which are singletons. The ten largest clones represent roughly 7.1% of the sample.

The receptor's source is a female donor in good health and CMV-seronegative. The rearranged segments are TRBV19 and TRBJ1-1; 11 bases in the junction line up with TRBD1. The sequencing sample was made of PBMCs. The DNA sequence is TGTGCCAGTAGTATGGACAGGGGGCGGCGTGAAGCTTTCTTT. Its amino acids are CASSMDRGRREAFF.